This section outlines one T cell receptor (beta chain) sequence together with its context. Its antigen is undetermined. These data are taken from a study of monozygotic twins with inflammatory bowel disease. Study results and limitations: Possibly reflecting limited power, no difference in repertoire similarity was found between concordant and discordant twins.

The CDR3 covers 12 residues. Germline V gives CDR1 KGHDR, CDR2 SFDVKD. From the 5' RACE reads, TCRdb lists one entry per CDR3 protein and no DNA. The sample totals over 150,000 distinct CDR3 sequences. The clonotype was recovered from a human donor with ulcerative colitis or Crohn's disease, or a healthy co-twin of an affected twin (not recorded which). Source material: blood. The chain links TRBV24-1 to TRBJ1-2; with no DNA, the TCRdb D assignment of TRBD1 cannot be verified. The CDR3 sequence is CATSVGDLGYTF.